Listed here are 21 T cell receptor beta chains from one sample, sequenced in a study of blood T cells in healthy people across ages. The authors ran a second PCR of about 6 to 11 cycles using a sample-barcoded 5' primer and a J-beta primer mix. MiXCR, applied by TCRdb to the 5' RACE reads, yields one record per CDR3 protein. Found here are 600,000 to 850,000 distinct CDR3 sequences, 40% to 45% of them singletons; the top ten hold less than 25%. The sequencing input was blood. These receptors all stem from a woman in her fifties or sixties in good health.

J is TRBJ2-3 and V is TRBV7-7, with D perhaps matching TRBD2 (7 bases). This CDR3 has 17 amino acids. V shed 5 bases and J shed 0 bases, with 18 bases lying between them. Germline-derived CDR1 and CDR2 are SSHAT and FNYEAQ (reference sequence). Here the CDR3 DNA reads TGTGCCAGCAGCCCCACGAGGCGGGGGCCTAGCACAGATACGCAGTATTTT. Its translation: CASSPTRRGPSTDTQYF.

Details on this clonotype: A much bigger clone sits one base away, suggesting this may be a read error. The conserved phenylalanine or tryptophan is not found at the CDR3 terminus, so this likely reflects a read error. The chain links TRBV6-1 to TRBJ2-1, with D possibly matching TRBD2 (6 bases). CDR3 length equals 16 residues. The V gene's germline CDR1 is MNHNS and CDR2 SASEGT. V was pared by 1 base and J by 5 bases, with 15 bases between. CDR3 amino acids: CASSEVTSSWDNEQFL. The CDR3 region has the DNA TGTGCCAGCAGTGAAGTTACTAGCTCTTGGGACAATGAGCAGTTCTTA.

The chain is built from TRBV15 and TRBJ2-1; D may match TRBD1 or TRBD2 (5 bases each). The V end lost 1 base, the J end lost 2 bases, and 9 bases lay between the germline ends. CDR3 length: 15 residues. The V gene's germline CDR1 is LNHNV and CDR2 YYDKDF (reference sequence). The CDR3 sequence is CATSRGGFPYNEQFF. For the CDR3, the DNA is TGTGCCACCAGCAGAGGGGGGTTCCCCTACAATGAGCAGTTCTTC.

This clonotype has at least ten counts. The chain uses TRBV29-1 and TRBJ2-1; 9 bases line up with TRBD2. The V gene end was trimmed by 4 bases and the J gene end by 1 base; junction bases not matched to a gene: 5. In germline, CDR1 is SQVTM, CDR2 ANQGSEA. The CDR3 consists of 15 residues. CDR3 in amino acids: CSVVGGGASYNEQFF. The DNA of the CDR3 is TGCAGCGTTGTCGGCGGGGGGGCGTCCTACAATGAGCAGTTCTTC.

The chain couples TRBV6-2 or TRBV6-3 to TRBJ2-1, with TRBD1 as a possible D gene (6 bases). Per the germline V gene, CDR1 is MNHEY and CDR2 is SVGEGT. The CDR3 runs 15 residues. V was clipped by 4 bases and J by 2 bases, with 12 bases between them. CDR3 loop: CASSFGQLTYNEQFF. CDR3 DNA: TGTGCCAGCAGTTTTGGACAGCTTACCTACAATGAGCAGTTCTTC.

The rearrangement joins TRBV3-1 to TRBJ2-4; no clear D gene. The CDR3 runs 14 residues. V lost 1 base to trimming and J lost 13 bases, with 17 bases between them. From germline, CDR1 is LGHDT and CDR2 YNNKEL (reference sequence). This CDR3 reads CASSQARLSVGQYF. For the CDR3, the DNA is TGTGCCAGCAGCCAAGCCCGTTTGTCGGTCGGGCAGTACTTC. The variable domain in full, with the rest retrieved from reference TRBV3-1 and TRBJ2-4, is DTAVSQTPKYLVTQMGNDKSIKCEQNLGHDTMYWYKQDSKKFLKIMFSYNNKELIINETVPNRFSPKSPDKAHLNLHINSLELGDSAVYFCASSQARLSVGQYFGAGTRLSVL.

This chain links TRBV5-1 with TRBJ2-7; 10 positions match TRBD1. The J segment lost 7 bases and the V segment lost 0 bases, leaving 7 bases of the junction unmatched. Germline assignment: CDR1 SGHRS and CDR2 YFSETQ. This CDR3 is built from 15 residues. CDR3 residues: CASSLVGTGVHEQYF. The DNA of the CDR3 is TGCGCCAGCAGCTTGGTGGGGACAGGGGTTCATGAGCAGTACTTC.

The table lists this clonotype with a few counts. The V call is TRBV7-2, the J call TRBJ2-7; D is unresolved. The V end lost 4 bases, the J end lost 6 bases, and 13 bases lay between the germline ends. This CDR3 spans 13 amino acids. Germline-derived CDR1 and CDR2 are SGHTA and FQGNSA. DNA for the CDR3: TGTGCCAGCAGCTCCTCTCTCTCTCTCGAGCAGTACTTC. This sequence encodes CASSSSLSLEQYF.

The chain recombines TRBV7-3 with TRBJ2-7; TRBD1 agrees at 10 bases. The V segment lost 4 bases and the J segment 6 bases; nucleotides outside the gene matches: 3. CDR3 length: 13 amino acids. Germline CDR1 is SGHTA and CDR2 is FQGTGA. The CDR3 DNA reads TGTGCCAGCAGCTCGACAGGGGGCGGCGAGCAGTACTTC. It yields the protein CASSSTGGGEQYF.

CDR3 DNA sequence: TGTGCCAGCAGCATATACTCCCGGGTAGCGGGAGGCAATGAGCAGTTCTTC. Residues: CASSIYSRVAGGNEQFF. This sequence joins TRBV27 and TRBJ2-1, with 10 nucleotides matching TRBD2. CDR1 and CDR2 from the germline V gene are MNHEY and SMNVEV (reference sequence). The CDR3 length is 17 residues. V was clipped by 6 bases and J by 6 bases; unmatched bases: 14.

V usage is TRBV30 and J usage is TRBJ1-3; D gene ambiguous. The CDR3 is 14 amino acids. Germline V CDR1 and CDR2: GTSNPN, SVGIG (reference sequence). V lost 5 bases and J 4 bases, leaving 15 bases between the germline ends. The CDR3 nucleotides read TGTGCCTGGTTCCACCGAAGTCAGGGAAACACCATATATTTT. Amino acids: CAWFHRSQGNTIYF.

The chain recombines TRBV6-5 with TRBJ2-5, with unresolved D. The germline V gene has CDR1 MNHEY and CDR2 SVGAGI. Trimming took off 2 bases at V and 11 bases at J, with 12 bases between the two ends. This CDR3 contains 12 residues. CDR3 nucleotide sequence: TGTGCCAGCAGTTACCTGGGTCTGGAGCAGTACTTC. Protein product: CASSYLGLEQYF.

This clonotype was recorded a few times. This sequence joins TRBV20-1 and TRBJ1-1; TRBD1 is a possible D gene (6 bases). The ends were cut back, 6 bases at V and 5 bases at J, with 16 bases in the middle. This CDR3 has 13 amino acids. CDR1 is DFQATT and CDR2 is SNEGSKA in the germline V gene (reference sequence). The CDR3 is CSALEGHRTEAFF. CDR3 DNA sequence: TGCAGTGCCCTAGAGGGACACCGAACTGAAGCTTTCTTT.

This clonotype was counted ten times or more. The chain couples TRBV20-1 to TRBJ2-5; D is unclear. The CDR3 is 11 amino acids. Germline V gene sequence: CDR1 DFQATT, CDR2 SNEGSKA (reference sequence). The V end lost 5 bases, the J end lost 0 bases, and 4 bases lay between the germline ends. CDR3 sequence reads: CSAPDQETQYF. The DNA for the CDR3 is TGCAGTGCTCCGGACCAAGAGACCCAGTACTTC.

This clonotype appeared a few times. The V gene is TRBV7-3, the J gene TRBJ2-5, with D unclear. V was shortened by 10 bases and J by 4 bases, with 22 bases between the two germline ends. CDR3 size: 15 residues. CDR1 is SGHTA, CDR2 FQGTGA, per germline. This CDR3 is CATSHYPLVGETQYF. The CDR3 bases are TGTGCCACCTCGCACTATCCCCTCGTGGGAGAGACCCAGTACTTC.

This sequence joins TRBV11-2 and TRBJ1-3; D might be TRBD1 (5 bases). This CDR3 has 16 residues. V lost 5 bases and J 4 bases, leaving 18 bases between the germline ends. Germline lookup yields CDR1 SGHAT and CDR2 FQNNGV. Here the CDR3 reads CASSQHGGVEGNTIYF. DNA for the CDR3: TGTGCCAGCAGCCAGCACGGGGGAGTGGAAGGAAACACCATATATTTT. The full variable domain, its missing parts supplied by reference TRBV11-2 and TRBJ1-3, is EAGVAQSPRYKIIEKRQSVAFWCNPISGHATLYWYQQILGQGPKLLIQFQNNGVVDDSQLPKDRFSAERLKGVDSTLKIQPAKLEDSAVYLCASSQHGGVEGNTIYFGEGSWLTVV.

This clonotype was counted a few times. This chain uses TRBV28 with TRBJ2-7, with 8 bases aligning to TRBD2. Germline CDR1 and CDR2: MDHEN and SYDVKM. The CDR3 has 15 residues. The CDR3 reads CACRVAGGSSYEQYF. The CDR3 DNA reads as TGTGCGTGTCGTGTTGCGGGAGGTTCCTCCTACGAGCAGTACTTC.

The chain combines TRBV7-8 with TRBJ2-1; D gene unclear. The J call may not be correct, given that the DNA end is closer to TRBJ2-7. This CDR3 region has 15 residues. The V gene's germline CDR1 is SGHVS and CDR2 FQNEAQ. The CDR3, as DNA: TGTGCCAGCAGCTTAGCCCAAAGCTCCTACAATGAGCAGTACTTC. It translates to CASSLAQSSYNEQYF.

This clonotype was seen many times. The chain is built from TRBV7-2 and TRBJ2-7; TRBD2 agrees at 7 bases. The CDR3 covers 15 residues. The ends lost 0 bases at V and 3 bases at J; junction bases unmatched: 5. Germline loops: CDR1 SGHTA, CDR2 FQGNSA. CDR3 bases: TGTGCCAGCAGCTTAGCGGGAGGGCCTTACTACGAGCAGTACTTC. Protein sequence: CASSLAGGPYYEQYF. The whole variable domain, filled in from reference TRBV7-2 and TRBJ2-7, reads GAGVSQSPSNKVTEKGKDVELRCDPISGHTALYWYRQSLGQGLEFLIYFQGNSAPDKSGLPSDRFSAERTGGSVSTLTIQRTQQEDSAVYLCASSLAGGPYYEQYFGPGTRLTVT.

The chain joins TRBV20-1 to TRBJ2-3; 11 bases line up with TRBD2. V lost 3 bases and J lost 3; bases outside the gene matches: 5. Looked up from germline, CDR1 is DFQATT and CDR2 is SNEGSKA (reference sequence). The CDR3 runs 15 residues. The CDR3: CSARATSGGTDTQYF. The DNA of the CDR3 is TGCAGTGCTAGGGCCACTAGCGGGGGAACAGATACGCAGTATTTT.

The CDR3 sequence: CASSVAKGIGELFF. CDR3 coding DNA: TGTGCCAGCAGCGTAGCTAAGGGGATCGGGGAGCTGTTTTTT. The J gene is TRBJ2-2, the V gene TRBV9; weak D call: TRBD1 (5 bases). Germline V gene data show CDR1 as SGDLS and CDR2 as YYNGEE. This CDR3 is built from 14 residues. The V gene lost 0 bases and the J gene lost 7 bases, with 10 bases spanning the gap.